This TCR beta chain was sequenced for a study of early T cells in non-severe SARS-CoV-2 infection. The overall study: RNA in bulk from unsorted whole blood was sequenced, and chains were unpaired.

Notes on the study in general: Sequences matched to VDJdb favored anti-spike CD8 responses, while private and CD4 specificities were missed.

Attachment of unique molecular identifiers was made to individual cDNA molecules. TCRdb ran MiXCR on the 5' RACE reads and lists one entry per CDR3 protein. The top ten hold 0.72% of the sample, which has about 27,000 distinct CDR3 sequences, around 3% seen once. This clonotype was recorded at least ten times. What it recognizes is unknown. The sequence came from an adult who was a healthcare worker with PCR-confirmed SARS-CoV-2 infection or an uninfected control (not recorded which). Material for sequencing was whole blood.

The CDR3 spells CSARTFGGTGYGYTF. The CDR3 bases are TGCAGTGCTAGGACTTTCGGCGGGACAGGCTATGGCTACACCTTC. The genes are TRBV20-1 and TRBJ1-2; TRBD1 matches at 8 bases. The CDR3 sequence is 15 residues long. Germline CDR1 is DFQATT and CDR2 is SNEGSKA (reference sequence). With V trimmed by 3 bases and J by 4 bases, 10 bases remained unmatched.